This T cell receptor beta chain appears in the sequencing data of a study of T cell repertoires in cytomegalovirus infection. As for the study in general: Selection of CMV epitopes for the study included recently identified HLA-C-restricted and well-studied HLA-B-restricted ones. Both CMV infection and a matching HLA type were indicated by public TCR beta signatures. Study-wide results and caveats: CMV carriers with the relevant HLA were identified by cumulative public TCR beta family frequency. Dominant in the ex vivo response were TCR beta clonotypes restricted by HLA-C and specific for CMV.

This clonotype has only a few counts. Its target is not known. TCRdb ran MiXCR on the reads and lists one entry per CDR3 protein. The table shows approximately 89,000 distinct CDR3 sequences, with around 28% occurring only once. Germline V lookup: CDR1 MGHRA, CDR2 YSYEKL. The CDR3 runs 15 residues. V was clipped by 0 bases and J by 5 bases, with 13 bases between them. The receptor was derived from a human donor in good health (CMV status not recorded). Some clones in this sample may be carry-over from other donors' samples. The chain links TRBV4-1 to TRBJ1-1; D unclear. Sequenced material: CD8+ T cells from cultured PBMCs, taken from culture after CMV antigen stimulation. CDR3 loop: CASSQEREMRTEAFF. The CDR3 nucleotides are TGCGCCAGCAGCCAAGAGAGGGAGATGAGAACTGAAGCTTTCTTT.